The 7 T cell receptor beta chains below all came from one sample that was sequenced in a study of T cells in Graves' hyperthyroidism and ophthalmopathy. The CDR3 regions of TCR beta were amplified from RNA transcripts. HTBI primers were the set used in a first-round RT-PCR of the TCR CDR3. A single record per CDR3 protein comes from TCRdb applying MiXCR to the multiplex PCR reads. The sample carries about 400,000 distinct CDR3 sequences, 20% to 25% recorded once. Sequencing was carried out using blood. Receptors were obtained from a man in his fifties with Graves' hyperthyroidism.

This clonotype was counted a few times. This sequence joins TRBV7-9 and TRBJ1-5; tentatively, D is TRBD1 (5 bases). The CDR3 loop spans 13 amino acids. CDR1 SEHNR and CDR2 FQNEAQ come from the germline V gene (reference sequence). Between the trimmed V and J ends, which lost 5 bases and 7 bases, there was a span of 12 bases. The DNA of the CDR3 is TGTGCCAGCAGCCCGGGACTTCAACAGCCCCAGCATTTT. Encoded protein: CASSPGLQQPQHF.

This chain joins TRBV2 and TRBJ2-5, with 12 bases aligning to TRBD1. The CDR3 runs 15 residues. Germline V gives CDR1 SNHLY, CDR2 FYNNEI. V lost 7 bases, J lost 4 bases, and 7 bases stayed unmatched. CDR3 nucleotide sequence: TGTGCCAGCAAAACCGGGACAGGGGGCCCAGAGACCCAGTACTTC. Its protein is CASKTGTGGPETQYF. Variable domain in full (rest from reference TRBV2 and TRBJ2-5): EPEVTQTPSHQVTQMGQEVILRCVPISNHLYFYWYRQILGQKVEFLVSFYNNEISEKSEIFDDQFSVERPDGSNFTLKIRSTKLEDSAMYFCASKTGTGGPETQYFGPGTRLLVL.

This clonotype was seen more than once but under ten times. CDR3 coding DNA: TGTGCCAGCAGCCAGGTGGGACAGAGCTCCTACGAGCAGTACTTC. As protein: CASSQVGQSSYEQYF. The chain has TRBV3-1 and TRBJ2-7, with 7 bases lining up with TRBD1. CDR3 length: 15 amino acids. Germline-derived CDR1 and CDR2 are LGHDT and YNNKEL (reference sequence). V lost 3 bases, J lost 0 bases, and 5 bases stayed unmatched.

This clonotype has more than one count but fewer than ten. The rearrangement uses TRBV28 and TRBJ2-5; 7 bases fit TRBD1. After removal of 3 bases from V and 2 bases from J, the junction contained 6 bases not matched to a gene. Per germline, CDR1 MDHEN and CDR2 SYDVKM. The CDR3 length is 15 residues. The CDR3 sequence: CASSFPGTVQETQYF. CDR3 nucleotides: TGTGCCAGCAGTTTTCCCGGGACAGTACAAGAGACCCAGTACTTC. Together with reference TRBV28 and TRBJ2-5, the CDR3 gives the full variable domain: DVKVTQSSRYLVKRTGEKVFLECVQDMDHENMFWYRQDPGLGLRLIYFSYDVKMKEKGDIPEGYSVSREKKERFSLILESASTNQTSMYLCASSFPGTVQETQYFGPGTRLLVL.

The chain recombines TRBV5-4 with TRBJ1-1, with D possibly being TRBD1 (6 bases). The CDR3 extends over 15 amino acids. Deletions cut 4 bases from V and 0 bases from J, with 13 bases between. Germline CDR1 and CDR2: SGHNT and YYREEE (reference sequence). The CDR3 DNA follows: TGTGCCAGCAGCCAACCGGGACATCTGAACACTGAAGCTTTCTTT. It specifies CASSQPGHLNTEAFF. Drawing the rest from reference TRBV5-4 and TRBJ1-1, the complete variable domain is ETGVTQSPTHLIKTRGQQVTLRCSSQSGHNTVSWYQQALGQGPQFIFQYYREEENGRGNFPPRFSGLQFPNYSSELNVNALELDDSALYLCASSQPGHLNTEAFFGQGTRLTVV.

The CDR3 region is CASSSGQGNYWELFF. CDR3 in DNA: TGCGCCAGCAGCTCAGGACAGGGGAATTATTGGGAGCTGTTTTTT. The chain recombines TRBV5-1 with TRBJ2-2; 9 bases map to TRBD1. The length of the CDR3 is 15 residues. With V trimmed by 3 bases and J by 9 bases, 9 bases remained unmatched. Per germline, CDR1 SGHRS and CDR2 YFSETQ.

This clonotype was counted only a few times. The chain carries TRBV10-1 and TRBJ2-3, with 8 bases identical to TRBD2. Germline values: CDR1 WNHNN, CDR2 SYGVQD (reference sequence). V shed 0 bases, J shed 4 bases, and the junction held 6 bases outside the gene matches. The CDR3 runs to 16 residues. The CDR3 DNA reads TGCGCCAGCAGTGAGTCGGGAGCGGGAGTCGCAGATACGCAGTATTTT. The encoded protein is CASSESGAGVADTQYF.